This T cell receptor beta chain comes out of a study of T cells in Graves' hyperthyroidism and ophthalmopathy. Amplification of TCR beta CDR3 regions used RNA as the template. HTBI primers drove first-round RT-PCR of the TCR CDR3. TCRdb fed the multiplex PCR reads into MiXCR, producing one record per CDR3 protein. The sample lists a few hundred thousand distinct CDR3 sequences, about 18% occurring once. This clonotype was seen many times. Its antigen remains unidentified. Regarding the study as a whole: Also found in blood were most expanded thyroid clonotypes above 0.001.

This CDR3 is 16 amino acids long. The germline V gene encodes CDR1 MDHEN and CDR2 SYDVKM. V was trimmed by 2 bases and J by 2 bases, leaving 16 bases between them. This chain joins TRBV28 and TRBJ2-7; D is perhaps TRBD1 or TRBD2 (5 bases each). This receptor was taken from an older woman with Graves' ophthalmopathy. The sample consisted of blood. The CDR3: CASSLPGTKRPYEQYF. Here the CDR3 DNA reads TGTGCCAGCAGTTTACCGGGGACCAAAAGGCCCTACGAGCAGTACTTC.